The 5 T cell receptor beta chains given below trace back to one sample, sequenced in a study of T cells after somatic rescue of genetic block. Profiling relied on immunoSEQ multiplex PCR, and the TCRdb table lists in-frame clones only, not all of them. Seen here are roughly 67,000 clones, 85% to 95% observed once, and the top ten hold 2.9%. The specimen was peripheral blood mononuclear cells (PBMCs). The receptors shown here come from a man in his forties.

CDR3 amino acids: CAISQDRMNTEAFF. DNA for the CDR3: TGTGCCATCAGCCAGGACAGGATGAACACTGAAGCTTTCTTT. The chain is built from TRBV10-3 and TRBJ1-1; 7 bases fit TRBD1. Germline V CDR1 and CDR2: ENHRY, SYGVKD. The J segment lost 0 bases and the V segment lost 6 bases, leaving 4 bases of the junction unmatched. This CDR3 spans 14 amino acids.

This clone was seen a few times. The J gene is TRBJ2-7, the V gene TRBV10-2; no reliable D call. Germline V CDR1 and CDR2: WSHSY, SAAADI. This CDR3 is built from 13 residues. The V gene lost 0 bases and the J gene lost 0 bases, with 3 bases spanning the gap. CDR3 sequence (DNA): TGCGCCAGCAGTGAGTCGGTCTCCTACGAGCAGTACTTC. This encodes CASSESVSYEQYF.

Turning to this clone: This specimen includes other DNA sequences encoding the same CDR3. The J gene is TRBJ2-3, the V gene TRBV6-6; TRBD1 matches at 8 bases. Germline CDR1 and CDR2: MNHNY and SVGAGI (reference sequence). The CDR3 extends over 14 amino acids. The V segment lost 5 bases and the J segment 4 bases; nucleotides outside the gene matches: 5. The CDR3 region has the DNA TGTGCCAGCAGTAGGCAGGGGGCTGCAGATACGCAGTATTTT. Residues: CASSRQGAADTQYF.

The chain couples TRBV10-1 to TRBJ2-2, with 7 bases fitting TRBD2. Trimming at V came to 4 bases and at J to 7 bases, leaving 9 bases not matched to a gene. The CDR3 has 15 amino acids. From germline, CDR1 is WNHNN and CDR2 SYGVQD (reference sequence). Written as DNA, the CDR3 is TGCGCCAGCAGTGCGGGAGGATATAAGGGCGGGGAGCTGTTTTTT. Its protein is CASSAGGYKGGELFF.

This chain connects TRBV7-2 to TRBJ2-7, with TRBD1 as a possible D gene (5 bases). CDR3 length: 15 residues. The germline V and J ends were trimmed by 5 bases and 2 bases, with 16 bases remaining between them. Per germline, CDR1 SGHTA and CDR2 FQGNSA. The CDR3 reads CASSRLDTPPYEQYF. The DNA of the CDR3 is TGTGCCAGCAGCCGACTGGACACACCACCCTACGAGCAGTACTTC.